One and the same sample provided the 32 T cell receptor beta chains below, sequenced in a study of control samples from healthy donors and cancer patients. Profiling relied on immunoSEQ multiplex PCR, and the TCRdb table lists in-frame clones only, not all of them. The table has 150,000 to 200,000 clones, about 86% seen once. Material: blood. These receptors were taken from a woman aged 30 to 39 in good health.

The gene calls are TRBV29-1 and TRBJ2-7; 10 bases fit TRBD2. Germline V CDR1 and CDR2: SQVTM, ANQGSEA. The CDR3 length is 18 residues. The V gene end was trimmed by 0 bases and the J gene end by 4 bases; junction bases not matched to a gene: 15. As DNA, the CDR3 is TGCAGCGTTGAAGATACCGGATCTAGCGGGAGTAAGTTATACGAGCAGTACTTC. Its translation: CSVEDTGSSGSKLYEQYF.

The J gene is TRBJ2-5, the V gene TRBV3-1 (or the pseudogene TRBV3-2), with D uncertain. V lost 4 bases to trimming and J lost 3 bases, with 6 bases between them. The CDR3 length is 12 residues. Germline V CDR1 and CDR2: LGHDT, YNNKEL (reference sequence). Written as DNA, the CDR3 is TGTGCCAGCAGCCTAATAAAAGAGACCCAGTACTTC. It is translated as CASSLIKETQYF.

This chain joins TRBV4-2 and TRBJ2-7; 10 nucleotides align to TRBD2. In germline, CDR1 is LGHNA, CDR2 YNFKEQ. The CDR3 covers 16 residues. V shed 4 bases, J shed 4 bases, and the junction held 10 bases outside the gene matches. The CDR3 reads CASSRVASGSFYEQYF. The CDR3 bases are TGTGCCAGCAGCCGAGTGGCTAGCGGGAGCTTTTACGAGCAGTACTTC.

The chain uses TRBV18 and TRBJ1-3, with a tentative D call TRBD1 (5 bases). This CDR3 has 17 amino acids. Trimming removed 2 bases from V and 4 bases from J, with 18 bases in between. Germline V gene lookup returns CDR1 KGHSH and CDR2 LQKENI. CDR3 bases: TGTGCCAGCTCACCAGGGGGGATTATTCTTGGCGGAAACACCATATATTTT. Its translation: CASSPGGIILGGNTIYF.

The rearrangement uses TRBV2 and TRBJ1-1, with 9 bases aligning to TRBD1. V dropped 8 bases and J dropped 4; count of bases not matched to a gene: 11. The V gene's germline CDR1 is SNHLY and CDR2 FYNNEI. This CDR3 has 15 amino acids. The CDR3 bases are TGTGCCAGCGAGCAAATACAGGGGGCGCTCACTGAAGCTTTCTTT. It encodes CASEQIQGALTEAFF.

The V call is TRBV18, the J call TRBJ2-7, with 7 bases that match TRBD1. The junction had 11 bases not matched to a gene; V was cut back by 1 base and J by 5 bases. Germline lookup yields CDR1 KGHSH and CDR2 LQKENI. The CDR3 contains 16 residues. The CDR3 region is CASSPLPGTEYDEQYF. CDR3 sequence (DNA): TGTGCCAGCTCACCACTCCCCGGGACAGAGTACGACGAGCAGTACTTC.

The chain couples TRBV7-9 to TRBJ2-1; 11 nucleotides match TRBD2. CDR1 is SEHNR and CDR2 is FQNEAQ in the germline V gene (reference sequence). V gave up 5 bases and J gave up 6 bases; unmatched junction bases: 18. The CDR3 has 19 amino acids. CDR3 amino acids: CASSTLAGGGLWRINEQFF. CDR3 in DNA: TGTGCCAGCAGCACGCTAGCGGGGGGCGGCCTCTGGCGAATCAATGAGCAGTTCTTC. The full variable domain, its missing parts supplied by reference TRBV7-9 and TRBJ2-1, is DTGVSQNPRHKITKRGQNVTFRCDPISEHNRLYWYRQTLGQGPEFLTYFQNEAQLEKSRLLSDRFSAERPKGSFSTLEIQRTEQGDSAMYLCASSTLAGGGLWRINEQFFGPGTRLTVL.

V usage is TRBV4-2 and J usage is TRBJ2-3; D remains unclear. Trimming took 3 bases from V and 6 from J, leaving 7 bases between them. The CDR3 is 12 amino acids. Germline lookup yields CDR1 LGHNA and CDR2 YNFKEQ. CDR3: CASSQTWDTQYF. The CDR3 nucleotides are TGTGCCAGCAGCCAGACCTGGGATACGCAGTATTTT.

The gene calls are TRBV15 and TRBJ2-3; 7 bases map to TRBD1. Germline CDR1 and CDR2: LNHNV and YYDKDF (reference sequence). Trimming at V came to 1 base and at J to 2 bases, leaving 6 bases not matched to a gene. This CDR3 is built from 16 residues. In DNA, the CDR3 is TGTGCCACCAGCAGAGGGGGGACAGAATTCACAGATACGCAGTATTTT. Translation: CATSRGGTEFTDTQYF.

This chain links TRBV6-9 with TRBJ1-5, with TRBD1 as a possible D gene (6 bases). The germline V gene encodes CDR1 MNHGY and CDR2 SVAAGI. Trimming shortened V by 6 bases and J by 0 bases, and 9 bases separated the two germline ends. The CDR3 runs to 14 residues. In DNA, the CDR3 is TGTGCCAGCAGGCCGGGACATAGCAATCAGCCCCAGCATTTT. It specifies CASRPGHSNQPQHF.

In its sample, this clone was seen a few times. V is TRBV7-8 and J is TRBJ2-7; 7 bases map to TRBD2. With 3 bases clipped from V and 4 bases from J, the junction kept 6 bases outside the gene matches. This CDR3 region has 14 residues. In germline, CDR1 is SGHVS, CDR2 FQNEAQ. In nucleotides, the CDR3 is TGTGCCAGCAGCTTGGGGGGGGGACCGTACGAGCAGTACGTC. Its protein product is CASSLGGGPYEQYV.

V usage is TRBV4-2 and J usage is TRBJ2-1, with a tentative D call TRBD2 (6 bases). Germline values: CDR1 LGHNA, CDR2 YNFKEQ. This CDR3 region has 14 residues. Trimming removed 0 bases at V and 10 bases at J, with 13 bases between. CDR3 bases: TGTGCCAGCAGCCAAGAGGGTCGTCTAGCGGAGCAGTTCTTC. Its protein product is CASSQEGRLAEQFF.

The rearrangement joins TRBV4-2 to TRBJ1-6; D call uncertain. With 0 bases removed from V and 7 bases from J, the gap between germline ends came to 13 bases. Germline V gene data show CDR1 as LGHNA and CDR2 as YNFKEQ. The CDR3 has 16 residues. The DNA of the CDR3 is TGTGCCAGCAGCCAAGATTTAGGAGCAGAGAATTCACCCCTCCACTTT. Its protein is CASSQDLGAENSPLHF.

The CDR3 DNA follows: TGTGCCACACAACGGGGAGGGGCACCCACAGATACGCAGTATTTT. It translates to CATQRGGAPTDTQYF. The chain couples TRBV19 to TRBJ2-3, with 7 bases that match TRBD2. V was clipped by 10 bases and J by 2 bases; unmatched bases: 12. Germline lookup yields CDR1 LNHDA and CDR2 SQIVND (reference sequence). The CDR3 covers 15 residues.

This chain connects TRBV7-2 to TRBJ2-3; no clear D gene. Trimming removed 5 bases from V and 5 bases from J, with 5 bases in between. CDR1 is SGHTA and CDR2 is FQGNSA in the germline V gene. The length of the CDR3 is 11 residues. The CDR3 loop reads CASSDKDTQYF. In DNA form, the CDR3 reads TGTGCCAGCAGCGATAAAGATACGCAGTATTTT. Full variable domain (rest looked up from reference TRBV7-2 and TRBJ2-3): GAGVSQSPSNKVTEKGKDVELRCDPISGHTALYWYRQSLGQGLEFLIYFQGNSAPDKSGLPSDRFSAERTGGSVSTLTIQRTQQEDSAVYLCASSDKDTQYFGPGTRLTVL.

The rearrangement links TRBV5-6 to TRBJ2-7, with D perhaps matching TRBD1 (5 bases). Germline V gives CDR1 SGHDT, CDR2 YYEEEE. Trimming cost V 2 bases and J 4 bases, with 7 bases left between them. There are 12 residues in the CDR3. CDR3 loop: CASSLRGYEQYV. For the CDR3, the DNA is TGTGCCAGCAGCTTAAGGGGATACGAGCAGTACGTC.

The chain recombines TRBV7-9 with TRBJ1-1; 10 bases agree with TRBD1. The V and J ends lost 4 bases and 4 bases, in that order; junction bases with no gene match: 12. The CDR3 has 17 residues. In germline, CDR1 is SEHNR, CDR2 FQNEAQ (reference sequence). CDR3 bases: TGTGCCAGCAGCTCCCCGACAGGGGGCTCGATAGGCACTGAAGCTTTCTTT. This translates into CASSSPTGGSIGTEAFF.

J is TRBJ2-5 and V is TRBV6-5, with 9 bases aligning to TRBD2. There are 15 residues in the CDR3. Trimming cost V 7 bases and J 2 bases; bases outside gene matches: 8. Germline values: CDR1 MNHEY, CDR2 SVGAGI. The CDR3 DNA reads as TGTGCCAGCACCCTCTTAGCGGGGGCGCAAGAGACCCAGTACTTC. Protein product: CASTLLAGAQETQYF.

V usage is TRBV2 and J usage is TRBJ2-5; TRBD2 matches 9 bases. Germline lookup yields CDR1 SNHLY and CDR2 FYNNEI. CDR3 length equals 17 residues. The trim removed 8 bases at V and 1 base at J, leaving 14 bases unmatched. Here the CDR3 DNA reads TGTGCCAGCGAGGACAGCAGATTAGCGGGGGTCCAAGAGACCCAGTACTTC. This codes for CASEDSRLAGVQETQYF. The full variable domain, rest sourced from reference TRBV2 and TRBJ2-5, is EPEVTQTPSHQVTQMGQEVILRCVPISNHLYFYWYRQILGQKVEFLVSFYNNEISEKSEIFDDQFSVERPDGSNFTLKIRSTKLEDSAMYFCASEDSRLAGVQETQYFGPGTRLLVL.

The table lists this clone with many counts. The chain joins TRBV25-1 to TRBJ1-5, with D maybe TRBD1 (5 bases). The CDR3 extends over 13 amino acids. The germline V gene encodes CDR1 MGHDK and CDR2 SYGVNS. Between the trimmed V and J ends, which lost 4 bases and 1 base, there was a span of 5 bases. The CDR3 here is CASSGDSNQPQHF. CDR3 nucleotide sequence: TGTGCCAGCAGTGGGGACAGCAATCAGCCCCAGCATTTT.

The gene calls are TRBV19 and TRBJ1-2, with 9 bases fitting TRBD1. V shed 0 bases, J shed 9 bases, and the junction held 5 bases outside the gene matches. CDR3 length equals 14 residues. Germline CDR1 and CDR2: LNHDA and SQIVND (reference sequence). In DNA, the CDR3 is TGTGCCAGTAGTATAGACAACAGGGGGCATAGCTACACCTTC. Translating gives CASSIDNRGHSYTF.

V usage is TRBV5-1 and J usage is TRBJ1-6; TRBD1 agrees at 7 bases. The trim removed 0 bases at V and 6 bases at J, leaving 12 bases unmatched. The length of the CDR3 is 18 residues. Per germline, CDR1 SGHRS and CDR2 YFSETQ. In nucleotides, the CDR3 is TGCGCCAGCAGCTTGGGGGGCCTCACAGGGGCGCTTAATTCACCCCTCCACTTT. As protein: CASSLGGLTGALNSPLHF. The variable domain in full, with the rest retrieved from reference TRBV5-1 and TRBJ1-6, is KAGVTQTPRYLIKTRGQQVTLSCSPISGHRSVSWYQQTPGQGLQFLFEYFSETQRNKGNFPGRFSGRQFSNSRSEMNVSTLELGDSALYLCASSLGGLTGALNSPLHFGNGTRLTVT.

The chain recombines TRBV4-1 with TRBJ2-7; no clear D. Trimming took 5 bases from V and 2 from J, leaving 13 bases between them. The CDR3 spans 14 residues. Germline values: CDR1 MGHRA, CDR2 YSYEKL. The CDR3 region has the DNA TGCGCCAGCAGCACCGCCCCCGTCCCCTACGAGCAGTACGTC. It translates to CASSTAPVPYEQYV.

V gene TRBV19 combines with J gene TRBJ1-5, with D maybe TRBD1 (5 bases). V gave up 4 bases and J gave up 1 base, with 14 bases separating them. The germline CDR1 and CDR2 sequences are LNHDA and SQIVND (reference sequence). The CDR3 loop spans 16 amino acids. CDR3 amino acids: CASSRTTGWSNQPQHF. CDR3 sequence (DNA): TGTGCCAGTAGTAGAACAACAGGCTGGAGCAATCAGCCCCAGCATTTT.

This clone occurred once. The CDR3 sequence is CASSRGNNEKLFF. In DNA, the CDR3 is TGTGCCAGCAGCAGGGGGAATAATGAAAAACTGTTTTTT. This chain joins TRBV9 and TRBJ1-4, with a possible D match to TRBD1 (6 bases). With 4 bases removed from V and 4 bases from J, the gap between germline ends came to 8 bases. From germline, CDR1 is SGDLS and CDR2 YYNGEE. The CDR3 covers 13 residues.

This clone appeared once. V gene TRBV30 combines with J gene TRBJ1-1; a weak D match, TRBD1 (5 bases). Trimming stripped 0 bases from V and 5 bases from J, with 10 bases between. The CDR3 contains 13 residues. Germline lookup yields CDR1 GTSNPN and CDR2 SVGIG (reference sequence). CDR3 DNA sequence: TGTGCCTGGAGTGTAAATTGGGGGACTGAAGCTTTCTTT. It translates to CAWSVNWGTEAFF.

The chain uses TRBV9 and TRBJ2-7, with 9 bases matching TRBD1. The CDR3 sequence is 15 residues long. From germline, CDR1 is SGDLS and CDR2 YYNGEE. V was pared by 3 bases and J by 5 bases, with 9 bases of the junction left unmatched. The CDR3 DNA follows: TGTGCCAGCAGCGAGAGGACAGGGGAGTACGACGAGCAGTACTTC. Residues: CASSERTGEYDEQYF.

The CDR3: CASRPGVAKNIQYF. The CDR3 bases are TGTGCCAGCAGACCCGGTGTAGCCAAAAACATTCAGTACTTC. The V gene is TRBV28, the J gene TRBJ2-4; the D is unclear. Germline assignment: CDR1 MDHEN and CDR2 SYDVKM. The CDR3 length is 14 residues. The V and J ends lost 6 bases and 0 bases respectively, with 9 bases between them.

This clone was seen only a few times. CDR3 in amino acids: CASSIQGTDTQYF. DNA for the CDR3: TGTGCCAGTAGTATCCAGGGCACAGATACGCAGTATTTT. V usage is TRBV19 and J usage is TRBJ2-3; D is unclear. CDR3 length: 13 residues. V was cut by 3 bases and J by 1 base, with 5 bases left in between. Looked up from germline, CDR1 is LNHDA and CDR2 is SQIVND (reference sequence).

The genes are TRBV6-5 and TRBJ1-5; 7 nucleotides agree with TRBD1. J gave up 6 bases and V 10 bases, and 9 bases lay outside the gene matches. The CDR3 runs to 13 residues. Germline assignment: CDR1 MNHEY and CDR2 SVGAGI. The CDR3 region has the DNA TGTGCCAATAACGACAGGGTTGGTCAGCCCCAGCATTTT. Protein product: CANNDRVGQPQHF.

The rearrangement links TRBV7-9 to TRBJ1-1; perhaps TRBD1 as D (6 bases). Germline-derived CDR1 and CDR2 are SEHNR and FQNEAQ (reference sequence). This CDR3 has 13 residues. Trimming took 11 bases from V and 4 from J, leaving 17 bases between them. CDR3 bases: TGTGCCCTTAACAGGGACGGGACCACTGAAGCTTTCTTT. As protein: CALNRDGTTEAFF. The whole variable domain, filled in from reference TRBV7-9 and TRBJ1-1, reads DTGVSQNPRHKITKRGQNVTFRCDPISEHNRLYWYRQTLGQGPEFLTYFQNEAQLEKSRLLSDRFSAERPKGSFSTLEIQRTEQGDSAMYLCALNRDGTTEAFFGQGTRLTVV.

As concerns this clone: Other DNA sequences from this sample encode an identical CDR3 as well. The V call is TRBV6-5, the J call TRBJ1-1; 8 bases line up with TRBD1. This CDR3 contains 15 residues. V shed 0 bases, J shed 1 base, and the junction held 1 base outside the gene matches. Per germline, CDR1 MNHEY and CDR2 SVGAGI. The CDR3 sequence is CASSYSGTGNTEAFF. In nucleotides, the CDR3 is TGTGCCAGCAGTTACTCTGGGACAGGGAACACTGAAGCTTTCTTT.